The 5 T cell receptor beta chains listed next were all sequenced from one sample in a study of T cells in Graves' hyperthyroidism and ophthalmopathy. RNA transcripts gave rise to amplified TCR beta CDR3 regions. The TCR CDR3 first-round RT-PCR relied on the HTBI primer set. TCRdb ran MiXCR on the multiplex PCR reads and lists one entry per CDR3 protein. This sample has 550,000 to 800,000 distinct CDR3 sequences, with around 15% found just once. The sequencing input was blood. The receptors originated from a man younger than 35 with Graves' hyperthyroidism.

In this sample, this clonotype turned up a few times. The gene calls are TRBV20-1 and TRBJ2-3, with 8 nucleotides matching TRBD2. Germline V CDR1 and CDR2: DFQATT, SNEGSKA (reference sequence). The CDR3 extends over 15 amino acids. V lost 6 bases and J lost 6; bases outside the gene matches: 14. The CDR3 spells CSAPPGAGGGDTQYF. In DNA, the CDR3 is TGCAGTGCCCCGCCTGGCGCGGGAGGAGGGGATACGCAGTATTTT.

The V call is TRBV6-1, the J call TRBJ2-5; 8 bases align to TRBD1. Losses at the gene ends were 4 bases for V and 5 bases for J; bases not matched to a gene: 6. The CDR3 is made up of 14 amino acids. Per germline, CDR1 MNHNS and CDR2 SASEGT. The CDR3 loop reads CASSVRGRGETQYF. CDR3 coding DNA: TGTGCCAGCAGTGTCAGGGGGCGCGGGGAGACCCAGTACTTC.

Of note for this clonotype: A much larger clone differs by one base, so this may be a read error. The chain links TRBV3-1 to TRBJ2-1; D gene unclear. Germline CDR1 and CDR2: LGHDT and YNNKEL (reference sequence). The CDR3 sequence is 17 residues long. CDR3 in amino acids: CASSQAMGSNYYDEQFF. DNA of the CDR3: TGTGCCAGCAGCCAAGCCATGGGTAGCAATTACTACGATGAGCAGTTCTTC.

This clonotype appeared a few times. The junction does not match germline at one end; this may be a read error. V is TRBV12-3 or TRBV12-4 and J is TRBJ2-2, with D tentatively TRBD2 (5 bases). The CDR3 contains 13 residues. CDR3 amino acids: CASSLAGHGELFF. CDR3 in DNA: TGTGCCAGCAGTCTAGCTGGGCACGGGGAGCTGTTTTTT.

This clonotype was picked up a small number of times. V gene TRBV6-2 or TRBV6-3 combines with J gene TRBJ1-4; 9 bases fit TRBD1. With 5 bases clipped from V and 3 bases from J, the junction kept 4 bases outside the gene matches. Germline assignment: CDR1 MNHEY and CDR2 SVGEGT. The CDR3 length is 15 residues. CDR3 amino acids: CASSKTGGANEKLFF. The CDR3 region has the DNA TGTGCCAGCAGTAAGACAGGGGGAGCTAATGAAAAACTGTTTTTT.